This T cell receptor beta chain is drawn from a study of shared clonotypes between healthy human individuals. The ends lost 3 bases at V and 8 bases at J; junction bases unmatched: 9. CDR1 and CDR2 from the germline V gene are SGHRS and YFSETQ. There are 14 residues in the CDR3. Assay: immunoSEQ multiplex PCR; the TCRdb copy retains only in-frame clones and omits some. The sample holds 2 million to 2.5 million clones, 85% to 95% seen once. This sequence was found in a man aged 18 to 30 in good health. Some clones in this sample may be carry-over from other donors' samples. The specimen was naive CD4+ T cells from PBMCs. Subset: CD45RA+ positively selected. V is TRBV5-1 and J is TRBJ1-2; 8 nucleotides match TRBD1. The CDR3 nucleotides read TGCGCCAGCAGCTCACCGACAGGGGAGTACGGCTACACCTTC. Translation gives CASSSPTGEYGYTF.